These T cell receptor beta chains were read from a single sample in a study of Graves' ophthalmopathy and Graves' hyperthyroidism. From the multiplex PCR reads, TCRdb called clonotypes with MiXCR, one entry per CDR3 protein. The table has 200,000 to 250,000 distinct CDR3 sequences, approximately 21% seen once. The source material was peripheral blood. The receptors stem from a woman aged 50 to 60 with Graves' ophthalmopathy. Both conserved end residues are part of each CDR3. A D gene is named only where the DNA matches it firmly. Clone size is not always given. Where it is, it says once, few, many or a class for expanded clones.

>TRBJ1-1|TRBV6-5|many|14|TRBD1
TGTGCCAGCAGACGGGACAGCCTGAACACTGAAGCTTTCTTT
CASRRDSLNTEAFF
>TRBJ1-1|TRBV9|many|12|-
TGTGCCAGCAGCGCCGACGGGGGTGGAGCTTTCTTT
CASSADGGGAFF
>TRBJ1-1|TRBV6-1|many|13|-
TGTGCCAGCAGCCTCCGGGAGGGCCCAGGGGCTTTCTTT
CASSLREGPGAFF
>TRBJ1-1|TRBV7-8|many|12|-
TGTGCCAGCAGCTTAGTTAGAACTGAAGCTTTCTTT
CASSLVRTEAFF
>TRBJ2-5|TRBV5-1|-|15|TRBD2
TGCGCCAGCAGAGAGACTAGCGTACCTCAAGAGACCCAGTACTTC
CASRETSVPQETQYF
>TRBJ1-1|TRBV19|many|15|-
TGTGCCAGTAGCCCGGGGAGGAAGGGTAGCCCTGAAGCTTTCTTT
CASSPGRKGSPEAFF
>TRBJ2-7|TRBV3-1|many|16|TRBD2
TGTGCCAGCAGCCAAGAAAGGACTAGCTATAAACACGAGCAGTACTTC
CASSQERTSYKHEQYF
>TRBJ2-7|TRBV6-2/TRBV6-3|many|16|TRBD2
TGTGCCAGCAGTTATGGGTCCGCGGGACTAGCCTACGAGCAGTACTTC
CASSYGSAGLAYEQYF
>TRBJ2-1|TRBV11-2|many|17|-
TGTGCCAGCAGCCCAGAAAGCGGTCGGGGTGCCTACAATGAGCAGTTCTTC
CASSPESGRGAYNEQFF
>TRBJ2-5|TRBV4-2|many|15|-
TGTGCCAGCAGCCAAAAAGGCGGGACATCAGAGACCCAGTACTTC
CASSQKGGTSETQYF
>TRBJ2-7|TRBV28|-|14|TRBD2
TGTGCCAGCAGGCGCGGGGGGTCTCACTACGAGCAGTACTTC
CASRRGGSHYEQYF
>TRBJ1-5|TRBV2|many|15|-
TGTGCCAGCAGAACCCAGACAGCGACTAGTTCGTCCCAGCATTTT
CASRTQTATSSSQHF
>TRBJ2-7|TRBV6-5|few|13|-
TGTGCCAGCAGTTATGACAAAACCTACGAGCAGTACTTC
CASSYDKTYEQYF
>TRBJ2-5|TRBV24-1|-|14|-
TGTGCCACCAGCCGACGCGGTGAGGAGAAGACCCAGTACTTC
CATSRRGEEKTQYF
>TRBJ1-3|TRBV15|many|17|-
TGTGCCACCAGCAGAGTAACGGGAGGGATCTCTGGAAACACCATATATTTT
CATSRVTGGISGNTIYF
>TRBJ2-2|TRBV12-3/TRBV12-4|-|12|-
TGTGCCAGCAGTTCCGGGACAACCTGGCTGTTTTTT
CASSSGTTWLFF
>TRBJ1-5|TRBV28|many|17|-
TGTGCCAGCAGTTTAACAAGGCGGGGGTTAATTTATCAGCCCCAGCATTTT
CASSLTRRGLIYQPQHF
>TRBJ1-2|TRBV27|-|15|-
TGTGCCAGCAGCTCAACTCCTGGGGCTAACTATGGCTACACCTTC
CASSSTPGANYGYTF
>TRBJ2-7|TRBV30|many|12|-
TGTGCCTGGAAGCGGTCCTCCTACGAGCAGTACTTC
CAWKRSSYEQYF
>TRBJ1-5|TRBV28|many|15|-
TGTGCCAGCAGTTTAGACAGGCCGGGCAATCAGCCCCAGCATTTT
CASSLDRPGNQPQHF
>TRBJ1-1|TRBV20-1|-|16|-
TGCAGTGCTAGAGAACCCTTAGGGGCCTTTAGGGCTGAAGCTTTCTTT
CSAREPLGAFRAEAFF
>TRBJ2-5|TRBV15|many|15|TRBD2
TGTGCCACCAGCAGAGGGAGCGGGATGGCGGAGACCCAGTACTTC
CATSRGSGMAETQYF
>TRBJ2-7|TRBV6-2/TRBV6-3|many|13|-
TGTGCCAGCAGTTACCTCCCGGGTCGCGAGCAGTACTTC
CASSYLPGREQYF
>TRBJ2-5|TRBV7-9|many|15|TRBD1
TGTGCCAGCAGTCCGGGACAGAACAACCAAGAGACCCAGTACTTC
CASSPGQNNQETQYF
>TRBJ1-5|TRBV12-3/TRBV12-4|many|15|-
TGTGCCAGCAGCCTCGGGACACCGCGTAATCAGCCCCAGCATTTT
CASSLGTPRNQPQHF
>TRBJ2-7|TRBV7-2|many|12|-
TGTGCCAGCAGCTCCCTCGGGAACGAGCAGTACTTC
CASSSLGNEQYF
>TRBJ1-2|TRBV19|once|15|TRBD1
TGTGCCAGTAGGCCGCAAGGACAGGGTTCGATTGGCTACACCTTC
CASRPQGQGSIGYTF
>TRBJ1-1|TRBV5-1|few|14|-
TGCGCCAGCAGCTTCTCGGGGGGCGGCACTGAAGCTTTCTTT
CASSFSGGGTEAFF
>TRBJ2-5|TRBV29-1|few|15|-
TGCAGCCTCCTCGGGGCGTCGACCAACAGAGAGACCCAGTACTTC
CSLLGASTNRETQYF
>TRBJ2-3|TRBV12-3/TRBV12-4|many|15|TRBD2
TGTGCCAGCACCCAGCGGGCGGGAGGGGCGGATACGCAGTATTTT
CASTQRAGGADTQYF
>TRBJ1-6|TRBV2|many|13|-
TGTGCCAGCAGTCCGGACGGGAATTCACCCCTCCACTTT
CASSPDGNSPLHF
>TRBJ1-6|TRBV5-4|many|13|-
TGTGCCAGCAGCTTGGGTGGGGTTTCACCCCTCCACTTT
CASSLGGVSPLHF
>TRBJ2-5|TRBV4-1|few|19|-
TGCGCCAGCAGCCAAGATCGAGTGGGAGTCGGCAGACAGAGGGAGACCCAGTACTTC
CASSQDRVGVGRQRETQYF
>TRBJ2-7|TRBV19|-|15|TRBD2
TGTGCCAGTAGTATCGGCCTAGCGGGAACCTACGAGCAGTACTTC
CASSIGLAGTYEQYF
>TRBJ2-1|TRBV6-4|-|14|TRBD2
TGTGCCAGCAGACTCACCGGACTAGCGGGTGAGCAGTTCTTC
CASRLTGLAGEQFF
>TRBJ2-7|TRBV5-6|few|16|TRBD1
TGTGCCAGCAGCTTGGTCGCGGGACAGGGGGCCCACGAGCAGTACTTC
CASSLVAGQGAHEQYF
>TRBJ1-6|TRBV5-1|many|14|-
TGCGCCAGCAGCTTGGACCATACGGATTCACCCCTCCACTTT
CASSLDHTDSPLHF